This T cell receptor (beta chain) is from a study of blood T cells in healthy people across ages. It was with a sample-barcoded 5' primer and a J-beta primer mix that a second PCR of roughly 7 to 12 cycles was run. TCRdb reanalysed the 5' RACE reads using MiXCR and keeps one entry per CDR3 protein. The table has 750,000 to 950,000 distinct CDR3 sequences, 25% to 30% seen once. A single count supports this clonotype. The CDR3 extends over 15 amino acids. Per the germline V gene, CDR1 is SGHDN and CDR2 is FVKESK. The trim removed 4 bases at V and 0 bases at J, leaving 5 bases unmatched. The same specimen was also included in a second study, on T cells of mothers and their children. As that study records: Sample barcodes and 2-4 random nucleotides were added by the M1S primer of the second PCR.

V and J are TRBV14 and TRBJ1-1, with TRBD1 matching 7 bases. The clonotype comes from a woman in her thirties or forties in good health. Sequenced: blood. The CDR3 nucleotides are TGTGCCAGCAGCCCATCGACAGGGTTGAACACTGAAGCTTTCTTT. Its protein product is CASSPSTGLNTEAFF.